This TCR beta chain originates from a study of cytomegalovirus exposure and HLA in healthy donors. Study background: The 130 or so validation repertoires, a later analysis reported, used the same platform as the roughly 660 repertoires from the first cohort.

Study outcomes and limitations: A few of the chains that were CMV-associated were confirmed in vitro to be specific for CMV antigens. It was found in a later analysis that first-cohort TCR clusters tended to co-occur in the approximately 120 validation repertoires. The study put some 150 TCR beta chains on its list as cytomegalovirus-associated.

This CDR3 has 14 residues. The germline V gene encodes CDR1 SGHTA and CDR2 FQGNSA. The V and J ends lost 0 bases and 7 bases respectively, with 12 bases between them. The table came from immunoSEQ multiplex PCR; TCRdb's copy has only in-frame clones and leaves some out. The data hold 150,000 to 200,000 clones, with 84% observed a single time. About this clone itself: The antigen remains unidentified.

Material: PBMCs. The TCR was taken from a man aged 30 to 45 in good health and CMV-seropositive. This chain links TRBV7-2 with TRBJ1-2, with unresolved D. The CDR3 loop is CASSLAQTPGGYTF. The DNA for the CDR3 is TGTGCCAGCAGCTTAGCGCAAACTCCCGGTGGCTACACCTTC.